This record looks at one T cell receptor (beta chain) sequence and its context. Antigen unknown. The study ran its PCR with 60 Vbeta and 13 Jbeta primers. Method: immunoSEQ multiplex PCR; TCRdb's copy keeps in-frame clones and lacks some. Found here are about 200,000 clones; the top ten clones hold about 1.1%. The data were taken from a study of cytomegalovirus exposure and HLA in healthy donors. Study overall: Of over 350 genotyped donors, roughly 81% grouped in the Caucasian-associated ancestry cluster.

Among the donors, all were healthy bone marrow donors. There were likely unrecorded immune exposures, though donors were nominally healthy when sampled. Study findings and constraints: Through in vitro validation, three CMV-associated chains were shown to be specific for CMV antigens.

V lost 0 bases to trimming and J lost 7 bases; unmatched junction nucleotides: 9. The CDR3 runs 18 residues. Germline CDR1 LNHNV, CDR2 YYDKDF (reference sequence). Input material: PBMCs. The source is a girl aged 2 to 10 in good health and CMV-seropositive. This chain connects TRBV15 to TRBJ2-2, with TRBD1 matching over 12 bases. CDR3 protein: CATSRDKGTGGLNGELFF. For the CDR3, the DNA is TGTGCCACCAGCAGAGATAAAGGGACAGGGGGCTTGAACGGGGAGCTGTTTTTT.